This TCR beta chain was retrieved from a study of shared clonotypes between healthy human individuals. Whole-study findings and limits: Deeper or shallower sequencing was expected to change how clonotypes are shared among donors.

CD45RO-negative cells were positively selected for CCR7, leaving out terminally differentiated effector memory CD45RA+ cells. Caucasian adults living in Nashville, Tennessee, provided all samples. Under the authors' procedure: Junction-only immunoSEQ sequences carried no quality scores, so filtering differed. The method was immunoSEQ multiplex PCR; TCRdb's version includes in-frame clones alone and lacks a portion of them. Clone size and the V and J calls come from that table; the DNA yielded D and trimming. This table holds fewer than 850,000 clones, roughly 96% found once. The germline V gene has CDR1 MNHEY and CDR2 SMNVEV (reference sequence). The CDR3 loop spans 9 amino acids. Turning to this clone: Antigen unknown. The junction and the germline gene differ at one end; a read error may be behind it.

The sequencing sample was made of naive CD8+ T cells sorted from blood. The source is a man aged 25-40 years in good health. The rearrangement links TRBV27 to TRBJ2-1; the D gene is possibly TRBD1 (6 bases). CDR3 loop: CASRVKGVF. The CDR3 DNA is TGTGCCAGCAGAGTAAAGGGGGTCTTC.